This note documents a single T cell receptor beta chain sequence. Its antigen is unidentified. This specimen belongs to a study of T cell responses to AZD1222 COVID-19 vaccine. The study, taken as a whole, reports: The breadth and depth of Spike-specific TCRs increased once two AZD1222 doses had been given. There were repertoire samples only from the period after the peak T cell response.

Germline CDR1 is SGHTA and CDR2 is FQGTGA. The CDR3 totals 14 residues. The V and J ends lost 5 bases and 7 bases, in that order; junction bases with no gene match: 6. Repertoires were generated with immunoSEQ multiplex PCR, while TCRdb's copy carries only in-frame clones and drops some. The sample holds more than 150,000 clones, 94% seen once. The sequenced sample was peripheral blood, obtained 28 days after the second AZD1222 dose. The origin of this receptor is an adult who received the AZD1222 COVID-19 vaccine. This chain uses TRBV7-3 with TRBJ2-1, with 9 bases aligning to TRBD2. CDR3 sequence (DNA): TGTGCCAGCAGCCGCGCGGGGGGGAGGAATGAGCAGTTCTTC. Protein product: CASSRAGGRNEQFF.